Reported below is one T cell receptor beta chain. The antigen is unknown. The data derive from a study of T cell responses to AZD1222 COVID-19 vaccine. Findings of the study overall: In a largely white British group with more females than males, clonal diversity was possibly underestimated. After two AZD1222 doses, spike-specific TCR breadth and depth rose versus day 0.

The V and J ends lost 5 bases and 2 bases, in that order; junction bases with no gene match: 5. The V gene's germline CDR1 is MNHEY and CDR2 SVGEGT. This CDR3 contains 14 residues. Measured with immunoSEQ multiplex PCR; TCRdb has only the in-frame clones, and not every one. The sample has about 130,000 clones; roughly 89% are singletons. Pooled together were second doses at about 4 or about 12 weeks. The sequence was collected from an adult who received the AZD1222 COVID-19 vaccine. This chain connects TRBV6-2 or TRBV6-3 to TRBJ2-5; 7 bases are shared with TRBD1. The sample here was peripheral blood, taken 28 days after the second AZD1222 dose. The CDR3 loop reads CASSRQGIQETQYF. In nucleotides, the CDR3 is TGTGCCAGCAGTCGACAGGGAATTCAAGAGACCCAGTACTTC.